Described below is a single T cell receptor beta chain sequence and its context. The target of this receptor is not known. No base quality values were provided; no much bigger clone lies one nucleotide off. This sample was included in a study of blood T cell repertoires in COVID-19 (dated by TCRdb to the early 2020s). In terms of the full investigation: Samples covering the acute and convalescent phases of COVID-19 were provided by collaborators in the United States, Italy and Spain. The material from the prospective study consisted of cDNA or gDNA derived from T cells, B-cell-depleted T cells, or PBMCs. Subjects who had been exposed to COVID-19, were actively infected with it, or had recovered from it provided the deeply sampled blood TCRbeta repertoires that made up the dataset. A freely available public database, intended as a resource for researchers studying the immune response to SARS-CoV-2, is where the repertoires were released. Samples came from the ongoing ImmuneRACE study (first 160 participants) plus 1,254 subjects from 6 global collaborators. A de-identified subject ID, COVID-19 status, age in years and sex were almost always included in the sample metadata. Where HLA class I and class II types were available, the types were taken from metadata supplied by the sample provider, not from assay-based typing. The research as a whole found: How much clinical and demographic metadata was included differed by source and by participant, and the metadata was provided uncurated.

The germline V gene gives CDR1 as SGHVS and CDR2 as FNYEAQ. Trimming accounts for 5 bases at V and 0 bases at J, while the number of junction bases matched to no gene is 5. From its cysteine to its phenylalanine, the CDR3 spans 17 amino acids. Kept here is only the CDR3 DNA, which spans 51 bases and is read in frame from base 1. Collaborating institutions collected whole blood in K2EDTA tubes following their own protocols. For TCRbeta analysis, collaborator samples were shipped as frozen whole blood, as isolated PBMCs, or as DNA extracted from either sample type. TCRbeta CDR3 regions were amplified from genomic DNA using the immunoSEQ Assay, a bias-controlled multiplex PCR. As for the original processing: The number of nucleated cells in each sample was estimated from the amplification of reference gene primers within the assay. To quantify the absolute abundance of each unique TCRbeta CDR3 rearrangement, sequence reads were collapsed and filtered. For each sample, productive Simpson clonality was calculated as the square root of Simpson's diversity index over productive rearrangements. The source is immuneACCESS, and TCRdb retained only in-frame sequences with V and J called. Part of the clones is not carried over; for the studies checked, unresolved V genes explain less than half of this, and the remainder is unexplained. V and J calls and clone size are copied from that table; D and trimming were computed from the DNA. This sample gives approximately 89,000 clones in total; approximately 80% of them show up just once. The leading ten clones occupy about half of the sample.

Sequenced sample: peripheral blood. This clonotype was obtained from a human donor in a cohort sampled during active COVID-19. The rearrangement joined TRBV7-6 to TRBJ2-2; TRBD2 lines up with 11 middle nucleotides. The CDR3 protein is CASSPGTSGPNTGELFF. The bases are TGTGCCAGCAGCCCCGGGACTAGCGGCCCGAACACCGGGGAGCTGTTTTTT.